These 27 T cell receptor beta chains share one sample of origin, sequenced in a study of T cell responses to AZD1222 COVID-19 vaccine. Libraries were prepared by immunoSEQ multiplex PCR; TCRdb keeps only in-frame clonotypes and omits some of them. The profile shows roughly 120,000 clones, around 89% of them singletons. The sample was peripheral blood, taken on day 0 of AZD1222 vaccination. These TCRs come from an adult in good health.

The rearrangement uses TRBV28 and TRBJ2-7, with 10 bases lining up with TRBD1. Germline CDR1 is MDHEN and CDR2 is SYDVKM. V dropped 2 bases and J dropped 5; count of bases not matched to a gene: 12. This CDR3 is built from 17 residues. The CDR3 sequence: CASSLHHGTGEVDEQYF. In DNA form, the CDR3 reads TGTGCCAGCAGTTTACACCATGGGACAGGGGAGGTGGACGAGCAGTACTTC.

V and J are TRBV6-4 and TRBJ2-3; D unclear. This CDR3 region has 16 residues. CDR1 is MRHNA, CDR2 SNTAGT, per germline. V was cut by 3 bases and J by 0 bases, with 13 bases left in between. In DNA, the CDR3 is TGTGCCAGCAGTGAGTTTACAGCGCTAAGCACAGATACGCAGTATTTT. Protein: CASSEFTALSTDTQYF.

The chain employs TRBV6-5 and TRBJ2-7, with D possibly matching TRBD2 (6 bases). The ends were cut back, 3 bases at V and 3 bases at J, with 9 bases in the middle. The CDR3 runs 13 residues. Germline V CDR1 and CDR2: MNHEY, SVGAGI. The CDR3 nucleotides read TGTGCCAGCAGTTATAGACTAGACTACGAGCAGTACTTC. This codes for CASSYRLDYEQYF.

This rearrangement joins TRBV6-5 to TRBJ1-3; D remains unclear. V was pared by 2 bases and J by 11 bases, with 13 bases between. The CDR3 is made up of 13 amino acids. Germline CDR1 is MNHEY and CDR2 is SVGAGI. The chain's CDR3 is CASSYVGFGAIYF. The CDR3 DNA reads as TGTGCCAGCAGTTACGTCGGTTTCGGGGCCATATATTTT.

V usage is TRBV5-6 and J usage is TRBJ1-2, with D uncertain. The germline V gene encodes CDR1 SGHDT and CDR2 YYEEEE. CDR3 length: 14 amino acids. V lost 2 bases to trimming and J lost 4 bases, with 12 bases between them. The CDR3: CASSFSRGGYGYTF. The CDR3 DNA follows: TGTGCCAGCAGCTTTTCCCGGGGAGGCTATGGCTACACCTTC.

Regarding this clone: Within the sample, other DNA sequences also encode this same CDR3. The J gene is TRBJ2-7, the V gene TRBV2, with unresolved D. This CDR3 is built from 12 residues. V gave up 4 bases and J gave up 1 base, with 5 bases separating them. Germline-derived CDR1 and CDR2 are SNHLY and FYNNEI. The CDR3 loop reads CASSVGSYEQYF. The CDR3 DNA is TGTGCCAGCAGTGTGGGGTCCTACGAGCAGTACTTC.

The chain is built from TRBV11-1 and TRBJ2-7; 8 bases match TRBD1. V shed 1 base, J shed 5 bases, and the junction held 4 bases outside the gene matches. The CDR3 sequence is 14 residues long. Germline V lookup: CDR1 SGHAT, CDR2 FQDESV (reference sequence). CDR3 protein: CASSLDRGTHEQYF. The CDR3 DNA sequence: TGTGCCAGCAGCTTAGACAGGGGGACCCACGAGCAGTACTTC.

The chain couples TRBV4-3 to TRBJ1-4; no clear D. V was trimmed by 0 bases and J by 5 bases, leaving 13 bases between them. From germline, CDR1 is LGHNA and CDR2 YSLEER. This CDR3 comprises 16 residues. CDR3 loop: CASSQEAMDGNEKLFF. Here the CDR3 DNA reads TGCGCCAGCAGCCAAGAGGCCATGGACGGAAATGAAAAACTGTTTTTT.

The V gene is TRBV10-3, the J gene TRBJ1-4, with TRBD1 as a possible D gene (6 bases). CDR3 length equals 15 residues. The V end was cut by 5 bases, the J end by 6 bases, with 16 bases between. Looked up from germline, CDR1 is ENHRY and CDR2 is SYGVKD. The CDR3 sequence is CAISTSGAFDEKLFF. For the CDR3, the DNA is TGTGCCATCAGTACCTCAGGGGCTTTCGATGAAAAACTGTTTTTT.

The rearrangement links TRBV6-2 or TRBV6-3 to TRBJ2-7; weak D call: TRBD1 (7 bases). Trimming cost V 6 bases and J 3 bases, with 15 bases left between them. The CDR3 contains 14 residues. Germline CDR1 reads MNHEY; CDR2 reads SVGEGT. The CDR3 spells CASSPSGGIYEQYF. The CDR3 nucleotides are TGTGCCAGCAGCCCCTCAGGGGGGATCTACGAGCAGTACTTC.

CDR3 bases: TGTGCCAGCAGCTTGGTGGCTAAACCTCTGAGTGAGCAGTTCTTC. Its protein is CASSLVAKPLSEQFF. The chain links TRBV5-6 to TRBJ2-1; no clear D. Germline CDR1 SGHDT, CDR2 YYEEEE. Trimming cost V 0 bases and J 9 bases, with 16 bases left between them. This CDR3 region has 15 residues.

The J gene is TRBJ1-2, the V gene TRBV28; D is perhaps TRBD1 (6 bases). CDR3 length: 13 residues. Germline V CDR1 and CDR2: MDHEN, SYDVKM. V lost 3 bases and J lost 5, with 10 bases in between. CDR3 residues: CASSFTGSYGYTF. CDR3 nucleotides: TGTGCCAGCAGTTTCACAGGGTCTTATGGCTACACCTTC.

The CDR3 protein is CASSFTSGGTFF. CDR3 nucleotides: TGTGCCAGCAGCTTTACTTCGGGGGGAACTTTCTTT. This chain joins TRBV6-1 and TRBJ1-1, with D perhaps matching TRBD1 (5 bases). This CDR3 comprises 12 residues. Trimming removed 6 bases at V and 12 bases at J, with 17 bases between. Germline CDR1 reads MNHNS; CDR2 reads SASEGT.

The V gene is TRBV6-2 or TRBV6-3, the J gene TRBJ2-7; 7 bases align to TRBD1. V was pared by 2 bases and J by 2 bases, with 6 bases of the junction left unmatched. The CDR3 has 15 amino acids. CDR1 and CDR2 from the germline V gene are MNHEY and SVGEGT. CDR3 sequence: CASSYVTGDPYEQYF. The CDR3 DNA reads as TGTGCCAGCAGTTACGTTACAGGGGACCCCTACGAGCAGTACTTC.

This sequence joins TRBV18 and TRBJ2-1; 10 bases match TRBD2. Germline CDR1 KGHSH, CDR2 LQKENI. This CDR3 region has 18 residues. Unmatched junction bases numbered 14, after V lost 2 bases and J lost 7 bases. CDR3 protein: CASSPYQTGAGGQNEQFF. The CDR3 DNA sequence: TGTGCCAGCTCACCATATCAAACCGGAGCGGGGGGGCAGAATGAGCAGTTCTTC.

This chain links TRBV19 with TRBJ1-3, with 7 bases lining up with TRBD1. Losses at the gene ends were 4 bases for V and 4 bases for J; bases not matched to a gene: 7. Germline V gene lookup returns CDR1 LNHDA and CDR2 SQIVND (reference sequence). The CDR3 runs to 15 residues. CDR3 region: CASSTGTAGGNTIYF. Here the CDR3 DNA reads TGTGCCAGTAGTACCGGGACAGCGGGAGGAAACACCATATATTTT.

V is TRBV2 and J is TRBJ2-7, with D unresolved. Germline V gene data show CDR1 as SNHLY and CDR2 as FYNNEI. Trimming stripped 6 bases from V and 7 bases from J, with 22 bases between. The length of the CDR3 is 15 residues. The CDR3: CASSTPGPPGPEQYF. In DNA form, the CDR3 reads TGTGCCAGCAGCACTCCCGGACCCCCCGGCCCGGAGCAGTACTTC.

The rearrangement uses TRBV6-5 and TRBJ1-5, with D uncertain. Germline V gene data show CDR1 as MNHEY and CDR2 as SVGAGI. Trimming took off 8 bases at V and 4 bases at J, with 12 bases between the two ends. The CDR3 contains 13 residues. CDR3 DNA sequence: TGTGCCAGCCGCGACCTCCAAAATCAGCCCCAGCATTTT. This encodes CASRDLQNQPQHF.

The chain employs TRBV19 and TRBJ1-1, with D perhaps matching TRBD1 (6 bases). Germline lookup yields CDR1 LNHDA and CDR2 SQIVND (reference sequence). This CDR3 has 15 amino acids. V was shortened by 3 bases and J by 1 base, with 12 bases between the two germline ends. In DNA form, the CDR3 reads TGTGCCAGTAGTATCGACAGGAGGCCGAACACTGAAGCTTTCTTT. As protein: CASSIDRRPNTEAFF.

This chain connects TRBV25-1 to TRBJ1-6; 9 bases line up with TRBD1. The germline gives CDR1 MGHDK, CDR2 SYGVNS. With 1 base clipped from V and 5 bases from J, the junction kept 3 bases outside the gene matches. There are 16 residues in the CDR3. CDR3 coding DNA: TGTGCCAGCAGTGAATTTTGGGACAGGGATAATTCACCCCTCCACTTT. This codes for CASSEFWDRDNSPLHF.

The chain couples TRBV15 to TRBJ1-2, with unresolved D. The CDR3 is made up of 14 amino acids. The V gene's germline CDR1 is LNHNV and CDR2 YYDKDF (reference sequence). Trimming shortened V by 0 bases and J by 5 bases, and 10 bases separated the two germline ends. Here the CDR3 reads CATSRDFMGYGYTF. CDR3 coding DNA: TGTGCCACCAGCAGAGATTTCATGGGATATGGCTACACCTTC.

The chain recombines TRBV19 with TRBJ2-3; 8 bases map to TRBD2. The V and J ends lost 6 bases and 4 bases, in that order; junction bases with no gene match: 12. Germline loops: CDR1 LNHDA, CDR2 SQIVND (reference sequence). This CDR3 contains 16 residues. CDR3 nucleotide sequence: TGTGCCAGTAGCCCGGTCGGGGCGGGGGGCTCAGATACGCAGTATTTT. It specifies CASSPVGAGGSDTQYF.

The rearrangement uses TRBV1 and TRBJ1-1; the table's D call TRBD1 went unverified against the DNA. TRBV1 is tagged as a pseudogene. The CDR3 is made up of 17 amino acids. The CDR3 spells CTSSQEQGAIMNTEAFF. The CDR3 DNA sequence: TGCACCAGCAGCCAGGAACAGGGGGCGATCATGAACACTGAAGCTTTCTTT.

This clone was seen only once. This chain uses TRBV6-5 with TRBJ2-3, with 8 bases fitting TRBD2. This CDR3 contains 15 residues. Germline loops: CDR1 MNHEY, CDR2 SVGAGI. V was pared by 4 bases and J by 4 bases, with 7 bases of the junction left unmatched. The CDR3 here is CASSSSGSSADTQYF. In DNA form, the CDR3 reads TGTGCCAGCAGTTCAAGCGGGAGTAGTGCAGATACGCAGTATTTT.

This chain uses TRBV6-5 with TRBJ1-2; the D is unclear. V lost 6 bases and J lost 11, with 16 bases in between. Germline V gene data show CDR1 as MNHEY and CDR2 as SVGAGI. The CDR3 contains 12 residues. The CDR3 DNA follows: TGTGCCAGCAGAATCCCGGGCGGAGGGTACACCTTC. This translates into CASRIPGGGYTF.

The V gene is TRBV6-4, the J gene TRBJ2-1; TRBD2 agrees at 10 bases. CDR3 size: 15 residues. Germline CDR1 MRHNA, CDR2 SNTAGT. The J segment lost 5 bases and the V segment lost 4 bases, leaving 5 bases of the junction unmatched. CDR3 amino acids: CASSGGTSADNEQFF. In DNA, the CDR3 is TGTGCCAGCAGTGGGGGGACTAGCGCGGACAATGAGCAGTTCTTC.

The rearrangement uses TRBV9 and TRBJ1-6, with D hard to call. The CDR3 contains 14 residues. V lost 1 base, J lost 5 bases, and 7 bases lay in between. Germline CDR1 is SGDLS and CDR2 is YYNGEE. The CDR3 loop is CASSVSQNNSPLHF. The CDR3 DNA is TGTGCCAGCAGCGTAAGTCAAAATAATTCACCCCTCCACTTT. Drawing the rest from reference TRBV9 and TRBJ1-6, the complete variable domain is DSGVTQTPKHLITATGQRVTLRCSPRSGDLSVYWYQQSLDQGLQFLIQYYNGEERAKGNILERFSAQQFPDLHSELNLSSLELGDSALYFCASSVSQNNSPLHFGNGTRLTVT.